The 16 T cell receptor beta chains listed next were all sequenced from one sample in a study of T cell responses to AZD1222 COVID-19 vaccine. Sequenced by immunoSEQ multiplex PCR; TCRdb stores in-frame clones only, minus some. The table has 90,000 to 150,000 clones, roughly 89% seen once. The sample in question was peripheral blood, obtained on day 0 of AZD1222 vaccination. These TCRs come from an adult in good health.

The sample holds one count of this clone. This chain uses TRBV30 with TRBJ1-2, with D possibly matching TRBD1 (5 bases). The CDR3 runs to 13 residues. V dropped 0 bases and J dropped 8 bases, with 13 bases sitting between them. CDR1 GTSNPN and CDR2 SVGIG come from the germline V gene (reference sequence). The CDR3 loop is CAWSVLGGIGYTF. The CDR3, as DNA: TGTGCCTGGAGTGTCTTGGGGGGAATCGGCTACACCTTC. The whole variable domain, remainder taken from reference TRBV30 and TRBJ1-2, is SQTIHQWPATLVQPVGSPLSLECTVEGTSNPNLYWYRQAAGRGLQLLFYSVGIGQISSEVPQNLSASRPQDRQFILSSKKLLLSDSGFYLCAWSVLGGIGYTFGSGTRLTVV.

This rearrangement joins TRBV12-3 or TRBV12-4 to TRBJ1-2; D may be TRBD1 (6 bases). Trimming left V 6 bases short and J 11 bases short, with 19 bases between. There are 13 residues in the CDR3. CDR3 sequence reads: CASSLLTGSLYTF. CDR3 DNA: TGTGCCAGCAGCCTACTGACAGGATCCCTTTACACCTTC.

The chain is built from TRBV18 and TRBJ2-1; 10 bases map to TRBD2. CDR3 size: 15 residues. Germline values: CDR1 KGHSH, CDR2 LQKENI. The V segment lost 4 bases and the J segment 4 bases; nucleotides outside the gene matches: 4. CDR3 protein: CASSLGLADYNEQFF. The CDR3 DNA sequence: TGTGCCAGCTCACTCGGACTAGCGGATTACAATGAGCAGTTCTTC. The variable domain in full, completed from reference TRBV18 and TRBJ2-1, reads NAGVMQNPRHLVRRRGQEARLRCSPMKGHSHVYWYRQLPEEGLKFMVYLQKENIIDESGMPKERFSAEFPKEGPSILRIQQVVRGDSAAYFCASSLGLADYNEQFFGPGTRLTVL.

In its sample, this clone was seen once. The chain links TRBV7-9 to TRBJ1-4; no firm D call. The germline V gene has CDR1 SEHNR and CDR2 FQNEAQ (reference sequence). The CDR3 has 13 amino acids. V was trimmed by 6 bases and J by 8 bases, leaving 13 bases between them. The CDR3 bases are TGTGCCAGCAGTATACAAGCCAAGGAAAAACTGTTTTTT. It translates to CASSIQAKEKLFF. The full variable domain, completed using reference TRBV7-9 and TRBJ1-4, is DTGVSQNPRHKITKRGQNVTFRCDPISEHNRLYWYRQTLGQGPEFLTYFQNEAQLEKSRLLSDRFSAERPKGSFSTLEIQRTEQGDSAMYLCASSIQAKEKLFFGSGTQLSVL.

This sequence joins TRBV9 and TRBJ1-2, with 7 bases aligning to TRBD1. Germline-derived CDR1 and CDR2 are SGDLS and YYNGEE. The CDR3 has 15 amino acids. V dropped 0 bases and J dropped 4; count of bases not matched to a gene: 6. The CDR3: CASSVGDRTSYGYTF. DNA of the CDR3: TGTGCCAGCAGCGTAGGGGACAGAACCAGCTATGGCTACACCTTC.

This sequence joins TRBV5-1 and TRBJ2-2; 9 nucleotides match TRBD1. J lost 5 bases, V lost 3 bases, and 11 bases had no gene match. Germline V gene lookup returns CDR1 SGHRS and CDR2 YFSETQ. This CDR3 is built from 17 residues. The CDR3 loop reads CASSSGTGFRSTGELFF. The CDR3 DNA follows: TGCGCCAGCAGCTCCGGGACAGGGTTTAGGAGTACCGGGGAGCTGTTTTTT. The whole variable domain, remainder taken from reference TRBV5-1 and TRBJ2-2, is KAGVTQTPRYLIKTRGQQVTLSCSPISGHRSVSWYQQTPGQGLQFLFEYFSETQRNKGNFPGRFSGRQFSNSRSEMNVSTLELGDSALYLCASSSGTGFRSTGELFFGEGSRLTVL.

This chain connects TRBV6-2 or TRBV6-3 to TRBJ2-2; 8 bases are shared with TRBD1. From germline, CDR1 is MNHEY and CDR2 SVGEGT. Trimming removed 5 bases from V and 3 bases from J; junction bases left unmatched: 8. The CDR3 is 16 residues long. The CDR3 is CASSPRGRGDTGELFF. For the CDR3, the DNA is TGTGCCAGCAGTCCCAGGGGGCGAGGGGACACCGGGGAGCTGTTTTTT.

The table lists this clone with a few counts. V and J are TRBV7-3 and TRBJ2-2; weak D call: TRBD2 (5 bases). CDR3 size: 13 residues. Trimming left V 5 bases short and J 4 bases short, with 8 bases between. Per the germline V gene, CDR1 is SGHTA and CDR2 is FQGTGA. The CDR3 bases are TGTGCCAGCAGCCCAGAGGGCACCGGGGAGCTGTTTTTT. Translating it yields CASSPEGTGELFF.

This clone was detected a few times. Different DNA sequences within this sample yield the same CDR3. The chain is built from TRBV9 and TRBJ2-2; no definite D call. The CDR3 extends over 13 amino acids. Trimming left V 0 bases short and J 5 bases short, with 5 bases between. Germline V gene lookup returns CDR1 SGDLS and CDR2 YYNGEE. The CDR3 DNA sequence: TGTGCCAGCAGCGTAGACGGAACCGGGGAGCTGTTTTTT. Residues: CASSVDGTGELFF.

This chain links TRBV27 with TRBJ2-1, with 8 bases lining up with TRBD2. V was pared by 2 bases and J by 5 bases, with 8 bases of the junction left unmatched. This CDR3 contains 16 residues. CDR1 and CDR2 (germline): MNHEY, SMNVEV (reference sequence). The CDR3 protein is CASSLAGLGEHNEQFF. The DNA of the CDR3 is TGTGCCAGCAGTTTAGCGGGACTAGGGGAACACAATGAGCAGTTCTTC.

The gene calls are TRBV2 and TRBJ2-1; 8 positions agree with TRBD1. Germline trimming cut 7 bases from V and 2 bases from J; bases unmatched to any gene: 4. Germline V gene sequence: CDR1 SNHLY, CDR2 FYNNEI. The CDR3 consists of 14 residues. The CDR3 loop reads CASTGTGAYNEQFF. CDR3 nucleotide sequence: TGTGCCAGCACCGGGACAGGAGCCTACAATGAGCAGTTCTTC.

J is TRBJ2-2 and V is TRBV3-1 (or the pseudogene TRBV3-2); D uncertain. The CDR3 length is 12 residues. Trimming shortened V by 3 bases and J by 9 bases, and 8 bases separated the two germline ends. Germline V gene lookup returns CDR1 LGHDT and CDR2 YNNKEL (reference sequence). In nucleotides, the CDR3 is TGTGCCAGCAGCCACCTTTCCCGGGAGCTGTTTTTT. Translation: CASSHLSRELFF.

The genes are TRBV28 and TRBJ2-7; 13 bases match TRBD2. The CDR3 is 16 amino acids. CDR1 MDHEN and CDR2 SYDVKM come from the germline V gene. Germline trimming cut 5 bases from V and 6 bases from J; bases unmatched to any gene: 10. The CDR3 protein is CASSLVLAGGLGEQYF. The CDR3 DNA follows: TGTGCCAGCAGTCTGGTACTAGCGGGAGGGTTAGGCGAGCAGTACTTC. The whole variable domain, remainder taken from reference TRBV28 and TRBJ2-7, is DVKVTQSSRYLVKRTGEKVFLECVQDMDHENMFWYRQDPGLGLRLIYFSYDVKMKEKGDIPEGYSVSREKKERFSLILESASTNQTSMYLCASSLVLAGGLGEQYFGPGTRLTVT.

V gene TRBV28 combines with J gene TRBJ2-1, with D perhaps matching TRBD2 (5 bases). CDR3 length: 16 residues. Trimming left V 4 bases short and J 4 bases short, with 17 bases between. Germline assignment: CDR1 MDHEN and CDR2 SYDVKM. As DNA, the CDR3 is TGTGCCAGCAGTTCGCAGACACCCGGGATTTACAATGAGCAGTTCTTC. Protein sequence: CASSSQTPGIYNEQFF.

This clone was detected once. J is TRBJ2-7 and V is TRBV19, with D possibly matching TRBD1 (5 bases). The length of the CDR3 is 14 residues. V lost 2 bases, J lost 7 bases, and 15 bases lay in between. CDR1 LNHDA and CDR2 SQIVND come from the germline V gene (reference sequence). CDR3 bases: TGTGCCAGTAGTATATTGGTTGGGGCGTGGGAGCAGTACTTC. It is translated as CASSILVGAWEQYF.

V gene TRBV5-1 combines with J gene TRBJ1-5, with a tentative D call TRBD1 (5 bases). The CDR3 totals 15 residues. Germline CDR1 reads SGHRS; CDR2 reads YFSETQ. Trimming took 0 bases from V and 1 from J, leaving 8 bases between them. DNA of the CDR3: TGCGCCAGCAGCTTGGTTCCAGGGAGCAATCAGCCCCAGCATTTT. The encoded protein is CASSLVPGSNQPQHF.